The 10 T cell receptor beta chains below were found in one sample sequenced in a study of T cell repertoires in cytomegalovirus infection. TCRdb ran MiXCR on the reads and lists one entry per CDR3 protein. The sample contains approximately 490,000 distinct CDR3 sequences, around 11% of which appear only once. Sequencing was performed on PBMCs. Receptor source: a human donor in good health (CMV status not recorded). Some clones in this sample may be carry-over from other donors' samples.

This clonotype was seen ten or more times. V gene TRBV25-1 combines with J gene TRBJ1-2, with TRBD1 identical over 7 bases. The CDR3 is 14 amino acids. The germline gives CDR1 MGHDK, CDR2 SYGVNS. Trimming at V came to 0 bases and at J to 4 bases, leaving 2 bases not matched to a gene. The CDR3 loop reads CASSEYRTGYGYTF. The CDR3 DNA sequence: TGTGCCAGCAGTGAATACCGGACAGGCTATGGCTACACCTTC.

This clonotype has ten or more counts. The chain recombines TRBV12-3 or TRBV12-4 with TRBJ1-2; 8 bases are shared with TRBD1. After removal of 0 bases from V and 8 bases from J, the junction contained 8 bases not matched to a gene. The CDR3 extends over 15 amino acids. The CDR3 loop is CASSLALDRDGGYTF. The DNA for the CDR3 is TGTGCCAGCAGTTTAGCCTTGGACAGGGACGGAGGCTACACCTTC.

This clonotype was counted at least ten times. The chain links TRBV7-9 to TRBJ2-7, with 12 bases lining up with TRBD2. V dropped 4 bases and J dropped 0; count of bases not matched to a gene: 13. This CDR3 spans 19 amino acids. Germline lookup yields CDR1 SEHNR and CDR2 FQNEAQ (reference sequence). DNA for the CDR3: TGTGCCAGCAGCTACACCGACGGACTAGCGGGGTCTATCTCCTACGAGCAGTACTTC. It is translated as CASSYTDGLAGSISYEQYF. Filled out from reference TRBV7-9 and TRBJ2-7, the complete variable domain reads DTGVSQNPRHKITKRGQNVTFRCDPISEHNRLYWYRQTLGQGPEFLTYFQNEAQLEKSRLLSDRFSAERPKGSFSTLEIQRTEQGDSAMYLCASSYTDGLAGSISYEQYFGPGTRLTVT.

This clonotype was seen at least ten times. The chain combines TRBV19 with TRBJ2-7, with D unresolved. The length of the CDR3 is 14 residues. CDR1 is LNHDA, CDR2 SQIVND, per germline (reference sequence). V dropped 9 bases and J dropped 0 bases, with 15 bases sitting between them. Here the CDR3 reads CASSPDGYSYEQYF. CDR3 in DNA: TGTGCCAGCAGTCCGGACGGCTACTCCTACGAGCAGTACTTC.

This rearrangement joins TRBV19 to TRBJ1-6; no definite D call. The V end lost 6 bases, the J end lost 6 bases, and 12 bases lay between the germline ends. This CDR3 region has 14 residues. Germline CDR1 and CDR2: LNHDA and SQIVND (reference sequence). This CDR3 is CASSTDVFNSPLHF. In nucleotides, the CDR3 is TGTGCCAGTAGCACGGACGTTTTTAATTCACCCCTCCACTTT.

This clonotype was found many times. The chain couples TRBV7-3 to TRBJ2-1; D may correspond to TRBD1 or TRBD2 (5 bases each). This CDR3 has 14 residues. Trimming removed 8 bases from V and 0 bases from J, with 11 bases in between. CDR1 and CDR2 (germline): SGHTA, FQGTGA. CDR3 loop: CASGGRGSYNEQFF. The CDR3 region has the DNA TGTGCCAGCGGAGGTAGGGGCTCCTACAATGAGCAGTTCTTC. Filled out from reference TRBV7-3 and TRBJ2-1, the complete variable domain reads GAGVSQTPSNKVTEKGKYVELRCDPISGHTALYWYRQSLGQGPEFLIYFQGTGAADDSGLPNDRFFAVRPEGSVSTLKIQRTERGDSAVYLCASGGRGSYNEQFFGPGTRLTVL.

V is TRBV29-1 and J is TRBJ2-5; 14 bases agree with TRBD2. Unmatched junction bases numbered 4, after V lost 4 bases and J lost 0 bases. This CDR3 is built from 16 residues. The germline V gene encodes CDR1 SQVTM and CDR2 ANQGSEA. The CDR3: CSVGLAGGIDQETQYF. The CDR3 bases are TGCAGCGTTGGACTAGCGGGAGGGATAGACCAAGAGACCCAGTACTTC.

The chain has TRBV5-1 and TRBJ2-2; 9 bases agree with TRBD1. V dropped 7 bases and J dropped 3; count of bases not matched to a gene: 4. CDR3 length: 14 residues. Germline V CDR1 and CDR2: SGHRS, YFSETQ. The CDR3 spells CASRQGGDTGELFF. CDR3 DNA sequence: TGCGCCAGCCGACAGGGGGGAGACACCGGGGAGCTGTTTTTT.

This clonotype was counted many times. The chain is built from TRBV11-2 and TRBJ2-2, with D unresolved. Germline values: CDR1 SGHAT, CDR2 FQNNGV. The CDR3 spans 12 residues. Trimming cost V 3 bases and J 13 bases, with 12 bases left between them. CDR3 residues: CASSFQILPLFF. The CDR3 nucleotides are TGTGCCAGCAGCTTCCAGATACTGCCGCTGTTTTTT.

This clonotype occurred many times. The chain uses TRBV28 and TRBJ2-1; unclear D gene. The V end lost 4 bases, the J end lost 8 bases, and 6 bases lay between the germline ends. This CDR3 has 11 residues. CDR1 and CDR2 (germline): MDHEN, SYDVKM. The CDR3 region is CASSSPDEQFF. In nucleotides, the CDR3 is TGTGCCAGCAGTTCCCCCGATGAGCAGTTCTTC.